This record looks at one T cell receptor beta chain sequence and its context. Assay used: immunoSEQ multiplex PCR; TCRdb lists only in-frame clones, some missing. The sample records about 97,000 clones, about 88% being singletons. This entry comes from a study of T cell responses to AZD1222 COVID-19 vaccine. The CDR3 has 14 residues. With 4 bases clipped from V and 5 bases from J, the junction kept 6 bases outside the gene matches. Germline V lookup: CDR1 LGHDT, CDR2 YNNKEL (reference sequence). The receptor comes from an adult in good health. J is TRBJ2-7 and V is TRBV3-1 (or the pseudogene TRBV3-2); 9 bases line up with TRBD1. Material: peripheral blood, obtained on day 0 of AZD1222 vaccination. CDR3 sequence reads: CASSRRDREHEQYF. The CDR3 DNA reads TGTGCCAGCAGCCGACGGGACAGGGAACACGAGCAGTACTTC.